This TCR beta chain was observed in a study of shared clonotypes between healthy human individuals (dated by TCRdb to the early 2020s). Notes on the research overall: A couple of women and a few men aged 18 to 49 years were included in the cohort. For each donor, CD4 naive and CD4 memory were each run on three plates, CD8 naive on two plates, and CD8 memory on one plate. Blood TCR repertoires of 5 or 6 healthy adults were deeply sequenced to estimate repertoire size and the extent of clonotype sharing between individuals. To increase sequencing depth and limit assay-specific biases, TCR repertoire library preparation and sequencing were carried out by different laboratories using diverse techniques. Each donor's leukapheresis produced roughly between roughly 0.85 and 9 billion PBMCs.

The donors were healthy, HIV-negative adults with no recently reported acute infections or vaccinations. Every donor was a Caucasian adult residing in Nashville, Tennessee, USA. CD4+ T cells were enriched by magnetic negative selection; naive cells were then positively selected on CD45RA, and the negative fraction formed the memory subset. Blood was obtained by leukapheresis, after which PBMCs were separated by Ficoll-Histopaque density gradient centrifugation and cryopreserved in liquid nitrogen vapor phase. Purity and quantity of every magnetically sorted T cell population were checked by analytical flow cytometry. Each sorted fraction had its genomic DNA isolated and then quantified by UV absorbance on a Nanodrop 2000c. As for this clone: Its specific antigen is unknown. No base quality values were provided; no much bigger clone lies one nucleotide off.

Using the deep immunoSEQ assay, multiplex PCR amplified TCR CDR3 regions from genomic DNA. Genomic DNA extracted from each cell subset was distributed evenly over all wells of several immunoSEQ 96-well plates, and each plate served as one replicate. For sorted subsets, each replicate PCR was loaded with around 200 ng genomic DNA, equivalent to approximately 27,000 T cell genomes. Purified libraries were quantified with a Qubit 3.0 fluorometer, sized on a Bioanalyzer 2100, and re-quantified with the KAPA Library Quantification kit. A separate single-read 150-cycle Illumina NextSeq 550 flow cell was used to sequence each immunoSEQ 96-well plate. On the authors' methods: Because only junctional sequences without quality scores were contained in the immunoSEQ output, filtering matching that applied to full-length reads could not be performed. To assign V/J genes and CDR3, sequences were annotated against IMGT germline references using PyIR, a Python wrapper for IgBLAST v1.9. Reads were removed for weak V/J assignments (E-value above 1e-6), missing CDR3, stop codons, out-of-frame junctions, or ambiguous translated residues. V3J clonotypes were defined by identical inferred V gene, J gene, and CDR3 amino acid sequence. The percentage overlap between two repertoires was calculated by dividing the number of shared unique clonotypes by the size of the smaller repertoire. RTK rarefaction, the Chao1 estimator, and Recon v2.1 estimates of unobserved clonotypes were used to assess repertoire richness. OLGA was used to compute generation probabilities for all TCRbeta clonotypes that the gDNA method yielded from a few donors. The source is immuneACCESS, and TCRdb retained only in-frame sequences with V and J called. Part of the clones is not carried over; for the studies checked, unresolved V genes explain less than half of this, and the remainder is unexplained. Clonal size and the V and J genes are those of that table, whereas D and trimming came from the DNA. Here the sample has roughly 2.5 million clones; around nine tenths occur a single time. Over 0.12% of the sample goes to the ten largest clones.

What the authors observed across the whole study: Estimated clonotype richness was generally larger for naive than for memory subsets. Pairwise subsampling indicated that sequencing depth was expected to affect the degree of clonotype sharing among donors. Sharing across a few donors was observed for around 5% of naive CD4, over 3% of naive CD8, about 2.3% of memory CD4, and about 0.4% of memory CD8 clonotypes. Because the study included a small number of donors, the genetic and exposure-history diversity represented was limited. Rarefaction of sorted-subset datasets indicated incomplete sequencing despite the large sequencing depth. Sampling was restricted to blood, and TCR repertoires in tissue are likely to differ from TCR repertoires in blood. Compared with non-shared clonotypes, clonotypes shared by all four sorted-subset donors had higher generation probabilities.

The germline V gene yields ENHRY for CDR1 and SYGVKD for CDR2. Spanning cysteine to phenylalanine, the CDR3 consists of 14 amino acids. Only CDR3 DNA remains: 42 bases, in frame from the first base. Germline trimming: 6 bases from V, 1 base from J; junction bases outside gene matches: 5. The TCR was taken from a man younger than 35 in good health. Specimen: naive CD4+ T cells sorted from blood. The intended sense of this specimen's cell subset or site label: CD45RA+ positively selected. The chain is assembled from TRBV10-3 and TRBJ1-1; TRBD1 fits 7 bases in the junction. The CDR3 reads as follows: CAISQGGANTEAFF. The DNA sequence reads TGTGCCATCAGCCAGGGGGGCGCGAACACTGAAGCTTTCTTT.